One T cell receptor (beta chain) is described in this entry. The antigen remains unidentified. These data come from a study of monozygotic twins with inflammatory bowel disease. Study conclusions and caveats: Immunosuppressive treatment differences may have increased patient repertoire variability.

Reanalyzing the 5' RACE reads, TCRdb keeps one entry per CDR3 protein, without DNA. The table counts hundreds of thousands of distinct CDR3 sequences; more than 4.5% lies in the top ten. Germline assignment: CDR1 ENHRY and CDR2 SYGVKD. This CDR3 comprises 15 residues. The chain combines TRBV10-3 with TRBJ2-5. The clonotype was recovered from a human donor with ulcerative colitis or Crohn's disease, or a healthy co-twin of an affected twin (not recorded which). Sequencing used blood. Here the CDR3 reads CAISESAGNEETQYF.